The present TCR beta chain was sequenced within a study of blood T cell repertoires in COVID-19. Background on the study: Samples came from the United States, Italy and Spain, spanning acute and convalescent COVID-19.

From germline, CDR1 is MNHEY and CDR2 SVGAGI. The CDR3 consists of 13 residues. Trimming cost V 7 bases and J 1 base, with 10 bases left between them. Only in-frame clones appear in the TCRdb table, and some are missing; sequencing was by immunoSEQ multiplex PCR. The sample contains approximately 150,000 clones, 80% to 90% of which appear only once. V and J are TRBV6-5 and TRBJ1-1; D is unresolved. Sequencing used peripheral blood. This TCR was recovered from a woman aged 45-60 years with acute or convalescent COVID-19. As DNA, the CDR3 is TGTGCCAGCACCCAACAGCAGAACACTGAAGCTTTCTTT. Its protein product is CASTQQQNTEAFF.